The clone carrying this T cell receptor (beta chain) was detected once. This sample is drawn from a study of blood T cell repertoires in COVID-19. Some clones are missing from TCRdb's copy, which holds only in-frame ones; the method was immunoSEQ multiplex PCR. The table lists around 100,000 clones, around 90% of them singletons. Sequencing was performed on peripheral blood. The TCR comes from a man aged 65 to 79 with acute or convalescent COVID-19.

The chain's CDR3 is CASSSSGTGIEASGNTIYF. CDR3 nucleotides: TGTGCCAGCTCATCCTCCGGGACAGGGATTGAAGCCTCTGGAAACACCATATATTTT. V is TRBV18 and J is TRBJ1-3; 9 bases map to TRBD1. This CDR3 spans 19 amino acids. Losses at the gene ends were 5 bases for V and 0 bases for J; bases not matched to a gene: 14. Per the germline V gene, CDR1 is KGHSH and CDR2 is LQKENI.